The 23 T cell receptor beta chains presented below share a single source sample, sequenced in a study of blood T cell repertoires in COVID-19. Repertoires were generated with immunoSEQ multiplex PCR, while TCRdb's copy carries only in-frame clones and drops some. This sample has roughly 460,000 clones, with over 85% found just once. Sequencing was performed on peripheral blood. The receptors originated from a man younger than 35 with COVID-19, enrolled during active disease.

This CDR3 is CASSLGQSLNTEAFF. DNA for the CDR3: TGTGCCAGCAGTTTGGGACAGTCTCTGAACACTGAAGCTTTCTTT. The genes are TRBV6-5 and TRBJ1-1, with 7 bases that match TRBD1. V trimming: 4 bases; J trimming: 0 bases; junction bases outside the gene matches: 5. Germline CDR1 and CDR2: MNHEY and SVGAGI. The CDR3 spans 15 residues.

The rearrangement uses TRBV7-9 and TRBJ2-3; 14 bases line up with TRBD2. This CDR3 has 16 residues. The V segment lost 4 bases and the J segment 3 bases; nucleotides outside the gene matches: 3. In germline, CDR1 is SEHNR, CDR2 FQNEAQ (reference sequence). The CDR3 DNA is TGTGCCAGCAGCTACGGGACTAGCGGGGGAACAGATACGCAGTATTTT. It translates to CASSYGTSGGTDTQYF.

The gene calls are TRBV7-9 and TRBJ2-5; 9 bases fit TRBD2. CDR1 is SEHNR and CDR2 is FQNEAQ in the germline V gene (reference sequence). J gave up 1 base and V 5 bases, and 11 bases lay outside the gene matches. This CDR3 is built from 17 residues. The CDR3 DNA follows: TGTGCCAGCAGCCTGGTAGGGGCTAGCGGGACCCAAGAGACCCAGTACTTC. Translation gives CASSLVGASGTQETQYF.

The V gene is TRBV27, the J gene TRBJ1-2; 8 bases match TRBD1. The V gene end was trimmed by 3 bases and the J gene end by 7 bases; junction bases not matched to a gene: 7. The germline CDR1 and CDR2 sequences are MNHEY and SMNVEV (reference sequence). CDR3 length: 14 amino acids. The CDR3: CASSFGQGALGYTF. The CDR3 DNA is TGTGCCAGCAGTTTTGGGCAGGGGGCGCTTGGCTACACCTTC.

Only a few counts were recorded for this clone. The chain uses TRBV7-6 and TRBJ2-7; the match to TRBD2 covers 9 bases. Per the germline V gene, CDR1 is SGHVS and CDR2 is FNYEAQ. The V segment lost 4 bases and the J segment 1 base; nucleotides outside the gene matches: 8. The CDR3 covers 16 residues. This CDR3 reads CASSSWVAGVSYEQYF. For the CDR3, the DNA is TGTGCCAGCAGCTCCTGGGTAGCGGGGGTTTCCTACGAGCAGTACTTC.

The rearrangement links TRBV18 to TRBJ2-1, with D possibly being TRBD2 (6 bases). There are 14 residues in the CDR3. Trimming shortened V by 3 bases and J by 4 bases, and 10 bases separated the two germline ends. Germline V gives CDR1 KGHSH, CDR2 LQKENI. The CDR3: CASSPQRAYNEQFF. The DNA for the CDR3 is TGTGCCAGCTCACCGCAGCGGGCTTACAATGAGCAGTTCTTC.

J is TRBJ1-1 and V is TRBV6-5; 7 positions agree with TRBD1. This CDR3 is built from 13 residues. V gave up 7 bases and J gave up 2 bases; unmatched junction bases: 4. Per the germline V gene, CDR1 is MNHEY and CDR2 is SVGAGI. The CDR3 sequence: CASTDRRNTEAFF. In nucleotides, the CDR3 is TGTGCCAGCACGGACAGGCGCAACACTGAAGCTTTCTTT.

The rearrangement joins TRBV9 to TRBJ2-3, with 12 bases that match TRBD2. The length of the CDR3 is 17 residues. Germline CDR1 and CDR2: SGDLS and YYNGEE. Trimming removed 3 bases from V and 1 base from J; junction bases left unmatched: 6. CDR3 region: CASSALAGGRGTDTQYF. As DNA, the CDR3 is TGTGCCAGCAGCGCTCTAGCGGGGGGGCGGGGCACAGATACGCAGTATTTT.

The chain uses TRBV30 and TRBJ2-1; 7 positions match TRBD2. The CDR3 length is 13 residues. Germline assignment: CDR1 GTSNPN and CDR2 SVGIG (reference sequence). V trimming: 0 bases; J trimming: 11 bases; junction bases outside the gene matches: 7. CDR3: CAWSVNRREQQFF. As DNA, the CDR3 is TGTGCCTGGAGTGTCAATAGGCGGGAGCAGCAGTTCTTC.

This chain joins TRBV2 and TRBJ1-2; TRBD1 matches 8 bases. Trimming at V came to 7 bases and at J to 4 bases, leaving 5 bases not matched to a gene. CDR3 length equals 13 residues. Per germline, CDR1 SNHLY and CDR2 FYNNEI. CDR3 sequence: CASKLGTGYGYTF. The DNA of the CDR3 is TGTGCCAGCAAACTAGGGACAGGCTATGGCTACACCTTC.

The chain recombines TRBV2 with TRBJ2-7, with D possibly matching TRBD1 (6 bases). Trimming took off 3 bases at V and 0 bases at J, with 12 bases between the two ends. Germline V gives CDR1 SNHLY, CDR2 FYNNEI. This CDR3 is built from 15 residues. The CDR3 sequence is CASSDSQGTSYEQYF. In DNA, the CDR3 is TGTGCCAGCAGTGACAGCCAGGGGACCTCCTACGAGCAGTACTTC. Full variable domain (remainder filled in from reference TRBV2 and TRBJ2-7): EPEVTQTPSHQVTQMGQEVILRCVPISNHLYFYWYRQILGQKVEFLVSFYNNEISEKSEIFDDQFSVERPDGSNFTLKIRSTKLEDSAMYFCASSDSQGTSYEQYFGPGTRLTVT.

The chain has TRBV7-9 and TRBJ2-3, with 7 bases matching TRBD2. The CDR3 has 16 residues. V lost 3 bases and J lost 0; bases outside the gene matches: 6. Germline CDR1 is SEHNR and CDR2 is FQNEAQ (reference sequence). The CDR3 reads CASSFFRAGSTDTQYF. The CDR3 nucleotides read TGTGCCAGCAGCTTTTTTAGAGCGGGAAGCACAGATACGCAGTATTTT. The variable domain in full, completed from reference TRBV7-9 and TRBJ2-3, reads DTGVSQNPRHKITKRGQNVTFRCDPISEHNRLYWYRQTLGQGPEFLTYFQNEAQLEKSRLLSDRFSAERPKGSFSTLEIQRTEQGDSAMYLCASSFFRAGSTDTQYFGPGTRLTVL.

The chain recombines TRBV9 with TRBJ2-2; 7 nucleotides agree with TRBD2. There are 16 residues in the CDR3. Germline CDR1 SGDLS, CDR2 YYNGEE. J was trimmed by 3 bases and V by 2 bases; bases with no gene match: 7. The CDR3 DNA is TGTGCCAGCAGCGTTGGCGGCGGGAGCGACACCGGGGAGCTGTTTTTT. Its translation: CASSVGGGSDTGELFF.

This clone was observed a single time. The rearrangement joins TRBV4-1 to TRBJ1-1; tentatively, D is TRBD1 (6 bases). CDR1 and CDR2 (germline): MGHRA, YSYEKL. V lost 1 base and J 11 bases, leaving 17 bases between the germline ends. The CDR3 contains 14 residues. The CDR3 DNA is TGCGCCAGCAGCCAAGGGGCGGGGGGCGATATGGCTTTCTTT. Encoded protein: CASSQGAGGDMAFF.

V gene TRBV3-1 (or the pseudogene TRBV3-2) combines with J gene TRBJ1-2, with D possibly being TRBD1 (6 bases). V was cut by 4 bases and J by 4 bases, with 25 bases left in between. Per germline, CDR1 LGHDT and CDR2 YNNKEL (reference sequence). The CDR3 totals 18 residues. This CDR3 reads CASSPTYTGFFPFYGYTF. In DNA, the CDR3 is TGTGCCAGCAGCCCGACTTACACAGGGTTTTTCCCCTTCTATGGCTACACCTTC.

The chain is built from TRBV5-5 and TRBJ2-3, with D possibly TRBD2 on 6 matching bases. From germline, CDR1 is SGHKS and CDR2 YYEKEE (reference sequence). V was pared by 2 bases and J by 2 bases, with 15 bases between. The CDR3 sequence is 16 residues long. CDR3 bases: TGTGCCAGCAGCTTTAGTAGCCAGGGACTCACAGATACGCAGTATTTT. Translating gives CASSFSSQGLTDTQYF.

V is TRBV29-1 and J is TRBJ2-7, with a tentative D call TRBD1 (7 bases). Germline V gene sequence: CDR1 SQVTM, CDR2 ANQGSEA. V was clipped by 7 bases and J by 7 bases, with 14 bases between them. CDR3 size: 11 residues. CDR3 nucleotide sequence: TGCAGCGGAGGAGGGGGCGGGGAGCAGTACTTC. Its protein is CSGGGGGEQYF.

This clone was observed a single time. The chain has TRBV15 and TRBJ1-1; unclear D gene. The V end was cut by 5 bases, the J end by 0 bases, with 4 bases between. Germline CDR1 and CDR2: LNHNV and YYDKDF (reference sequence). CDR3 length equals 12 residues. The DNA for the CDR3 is TGTGCCACCAGCCGGGTGAACACTGAAGCTTTCTTT. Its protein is CATSRVNTEAFF.

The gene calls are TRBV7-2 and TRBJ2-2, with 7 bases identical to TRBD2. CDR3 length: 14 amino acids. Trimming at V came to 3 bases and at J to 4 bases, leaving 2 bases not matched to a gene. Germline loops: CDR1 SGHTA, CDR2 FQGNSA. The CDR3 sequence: CASSLTSSTGELFF. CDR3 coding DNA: TGTGCCAGCAGCTTGACTAGCAGCACCGGGGAGCTGTTTTTT. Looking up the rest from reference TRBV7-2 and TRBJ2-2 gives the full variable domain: GAGVSQSPSNKVTEKGKDVELRCDPISGHTALYWYRQSLGQGLEFLIYFQGNSAPDKSGLPSDRFSAERTGGSVSTLTIQRTQQEDSAVYLCASSLTSSTGELFFGEGSRLTVL.

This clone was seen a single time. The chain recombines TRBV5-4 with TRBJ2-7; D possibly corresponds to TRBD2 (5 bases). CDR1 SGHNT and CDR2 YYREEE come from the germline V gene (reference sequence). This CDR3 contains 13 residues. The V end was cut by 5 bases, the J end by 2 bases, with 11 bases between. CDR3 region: CASSPTTAYEQYF. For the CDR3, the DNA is TGTGCCAGCAGTCCGACTACCGCCTACGAGCAGTACTTC.

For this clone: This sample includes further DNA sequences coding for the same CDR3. The CDR3 DNA sequence: TGTGCCAGCAGTAGGACAGGGAAAGAGACCCAGTACTTC. Translating it yields CASSRTGKETQYF. The rearrangement links TRBV6-5 to TRBJ2-5, with 8 nucleotides matching TRBD1. This CDR3 is 13 amino acids long. Germline V gene lookup returns CDR1 MNHEY and CDR2 SVGAGI. After removal of 5 bases from V and 3 bases from J, the junction contained 2 bases not matched to a gene.

In DNA, the CDR3 is TGTGCCAGCAGTCCTATCCTAGCCGTAAACAATGAGCAGTTCTTC. The encoded protein is CASSPILAVNNEQFF. The V and J genes are TRBV27 and TRBJ2-1, with D maybe TRBD2 (5 bases). V was cut by 5 bases and J by 5 bases, with 16 bases left in between. Per germline, CDR1 MNHEY and CDR2 SMNVEV (reference sequence). This CDR3 has 15 residues.

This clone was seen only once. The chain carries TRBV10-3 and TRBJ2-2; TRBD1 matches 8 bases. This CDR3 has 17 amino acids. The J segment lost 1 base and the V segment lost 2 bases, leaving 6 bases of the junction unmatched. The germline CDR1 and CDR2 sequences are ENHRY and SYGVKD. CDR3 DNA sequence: TGTGCCATCAGTGAGAAAGGACAGGGCCTGAACACCGGGGAGCTGTTTTTT. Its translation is CAISEKGQGLNTGELFF.